This T cell receptor beta chain was obtained from a study of cytomegalovirus exposure and HLA in healthy donors. Findings and caveats of the study: Cytomegalovirus-associated status was assigned to about 150 TCR beta chains.

This clone was recorded only once. What it recognizes is unknown. Germline-derived CDR1 and CDR2 are SGHDT and YYEEEE. Trimming left V 4 bases short and J 3 bases short, with 17 bases between. CDR3 length equals 16 residues. Data came from immunoSEQ multiplex PCR; TCRdb stores just in-frame clones and leaves some out. Of 80,000 to 100,000 clones listed, 87% are singletons. This receptor was identified in a woman aged 25 to 45 in good health and CMV-seronegative. The sequencing input was PBMCs. The chain recombines TRBV5-6 with TRBJ2-1; D is perhaps TRBD2 (6 bases). The CDR3 loop is CASSLYGRPNYNEQFF. The CDR3 DNA reads as TGTGCCAGCAGCCTGTATGGGAGGCCCAACTACAATGAGCAGTTCTTC.